The rows below give T cell receptor beta chains drawn from one sample of a study of CD4 T cells in relation to SARS-CoV-2 and coronaviruses. This table comes from immunoSEQ multiplex PCR, and its TCRdb copy is limited to in-frame clones, with some not included. Among 31,000 or so clones listed, about two thirds were seen once. Their cognate antigens are unknown. What was sequenced was CD4+ T cells from PBMCs, cultured in vitro. The receptor set was obtained from a human donor in good health. Each CDR3 is given with its conserved first and last residue. D genes are given only for firm matches. The listing skips clone size in some rows; elsewhere it reads once, few, many or a size class.

NA	TRBV5-1	TRBD1	TRBJ1-2	TGCGCCAGCAGCCAAGGACAGGGAAACTATGGCTACACCTTC	CASSQGQGNYGYTF
once	TRBV9	NA	TRBJ1-2	TGTGCCAGCAGCGTAGGTGGGGAGAACTATGGCTACACCTTC	CASSVGGENYGYTF
NA	TRBV11-2	NA	TRBJ2-1	TGTGCCAGCAGCTTGGGCGCGGGTAAGCAGTTCTTC	CASSLGAGKQFF
NA	TRBV5-4	NA	TRBJ1-6	TGTGCCAGCAGCCTGCTGGGGAGCTCCTATAATTCACCCCTCCACTTT	CASSLLGSSYNSPLHF
NA	TRBV5-1	NA	TRBJ2-2	TGCGCCAGCAGCTTGGGTCCAACAGGGACCGGGGAGCTGTTTTTT	CASSLGPTGTGELFF
NA	TRBV18	TRBD2	TRBJ2-7	TGTGCCAGCTCACCTACTAGCGGGGGAATCTACGAGCAGTACTTC	CASSPTSGGIYEQYF
few	TRBV7-9	NA	TRBJ2-3	TGTGCCAGCAGCGGTTGGCGGAGAATAGATACGCAGTATTTT	CASSGWRRIDTQYF
NA	TRBV3-1/TRBV3-2	TRBD1	TRBJ2-2	TGTGCCAGCAGCCAGGGGACAGGTTCCACCGGGGAGCTGTTTTTT	CASSQGTGSTGELFF
NA	TRBV9	NA	TRBJ2-5	TGTGCCAGCAGCGAAGAAACGGGGGATGGAAAGACCCAGTACTTC	CASSEETGDGKTQYF
NA	TRBV27	TRBD1	TRBJ1-2	TGTGCCAGCAGTTTTGCAGGGGGTAGCTATGGCTACACCTTC	CASSFAGGSYGYTF
NA	TRBV4-3	TRBD2	TRBJ2-2	TGCGCCAGCAGCCAAGATATTCTAGCGGGAGGGCGATGGCTGTTTTTT	CASSQDILAGGRWLFF
NA	TRBV14	TRBD1	TRBJ2-5	TGTGCCAGCAGCCAAGTTGGGACAGGCGCGGAGACCCAGTACTTC	CASSQVGTGAETQYF
few	TRBV19	NA	TRBJ2-5	TGTGCCAGTAGTATGGGGCAGTCCCCTACAGAGACCCAGTACTTC	CASSMGQSPTETQYF
NA	TRBV5-1	TRBD1	TRBJ2-5	TGCGCCAGCAGCGGACAGGGGGAGACCCAGTACTTC	CASSGQGETQYF
once	TRBV7-2	TRBD2	TRBJ2-1	TGTGCCAGCAGCCCCGCTAAGACTAGCGGTGCCTACAATGAGCAGTTCTTC	CASSPAKTSGAYNEQFF
NA	TRBV5-6	NA	TRBJ1-4	TGTGCCAGCAGCGGCGTGTTACAGCCCGAAAAACTGTTTTTT	CASSGVLQPEKLFF
NA	TRBV7-2	NA	TRBJ2-1	TGTGCCAGCAGCTTAGTAGGCCTAGATTACAATGAGCAGTTCTTC	CASSLVGLDYNEQFF
NA	TRBV12-3/TRBV12-4	NA	TRBJ2-5	TGTGCCAGCAGGACAGGCAAGCAAGAGACCCAGTACTTC	CASRTGKQETQYF
once	TRBV6-1	TRBD2	TRBJ2-7	TGTGCCAGCAGTGGCCCCTTCTTACTAGCGGGGGCTACCTACGAGCAGTACTTC	CASSGPFLLAGATYEQYF
NA	TRBV5-6	NA	TRBJ1-1	TGTGCCAGCAGCTTGGTTTTCGGGGTGAACACTGAAGCTTTCTTT	CASSLVFGVNTEAFF
NA	TRBV7-9	NA	TRBJ2-7	TGTGCCAGCAGCTTACTATCGATAGGATCCTCCTACGAGCAGTACTTC	CASSLLSIGSSYEQYF
NA	TRBV2	NA	TRBJ2-7	TGTGCCAGCAAGTTGGTGGGCCGCGGGTCCTACGAGCAGTACTTC	CASKLVGRGSYEQYF
NA	TRBV9	NA	TRBJ1-2	TGTGCCAGCAGCACCGGGCAGAACTATGGCTACACCTTC	CASSTGQNYGYTF
NA	TRBV6-1	NA	TRBJ1-5	TGTGCCAGCAGCACCAGGACACGGGCGGGGCAGCCCCAGCATTTT	CASSTRTRAGQPQHF
NA	TRBV5-1	NA	TRBJ1-6	TGCGCCAGCAGCCCAAGTACAGGGCCGAATTCACCCCTCCACTTT	CASSPSTGPNSPLHF
NA	TRBV19	NA	TRBJ1-3	TGTGCCAGTAGTGAGCGAGGGGGAAACACCATATATTTT	CASSERGGNTIYF
NA	TRBV2	TRBD2	TRBJ2-1	TGTGCCAGCAGTTCCCAAGGACTAGCGGCTGGTGAGCAGTTCTTC	CASSSQGLAAGEQFF
NA	TRBV19	TRBD1	TRBJ2-2	TGTGCCAGTAGTAGGACAGGGGGCAACACCGGGGAGCTGTTTTTT	CASSRTGGNTGELFF
NA	TRBV5-1	NA	TRBJ1-4	TGCGCCAGCAGCTTGGCCCCAGGTGTATCAACTAATGAAAAACTGTTTTTT	CASSLAPGVSTNEKLFF
NA	TRBV7-9	NA	TRBJ2-7	TGTGCCAGCAGCCCAACGGGCAGCGGCGAGCAGTACTTC	CASSPTGSGEQYF
once	TRBV5-6	NA	TRBJ2-2	TGTGCCAGCAGCTCCGGGACCCACACCGGGGAGCTGTTTTTT	CASSSGTHTGELFF
NA	TRBV2	TRBD1	TRBJ2-4	TGTGCCAGCCGGGACAGGTCAGCCAAAAACATTCAGTACTTC	CASRDRSAKNIQYF
few	TRBV6-1	NA	TRBJ1-5	TGTGCCAGCAGTGAAGGTGGAGCAGGCAATCAGCCCCAGCATTTT	CASSEGGAGNQPQHF
NA	TRBV6-5	TRBD1	TRBJ2-1	TGTGCCAGCAGCGAGACAGGGACCTACAATGAGCAGTTCTTC	CASSETGTYNEQFF
NA	TRBV19	TRBD1	TRBJ2-1	TGTGCCACAGGACAGGGTCCCTACAATGAGCAGTTCTTC	CATGQGPYNEQFF
once	TRBV9	NA	TRBJ2-7	TGTGCCAGCAGCGTAGCGGGGCAGGGCTACGAGCAGTACTTC	CASSVAGQGYEQYF
NA	TRBV11-1	TRBD2	TRBJ2-7	TGTGCCAGCAGCTTCGATGCGACGGGACTACCCCTGGAGCAGTACTTC	CASSFDATGLPLEQYF
NA	TRBV10-3	NA	TRBJ2-7	TGTGCCATCAATTTTGAGGGATCCTACGAGCAGTACTTC	CAINFEGSYEQYF
few	TRBV5-8	NA	TRBJ1-5	TGTGCCAGCAGCCGACGGGGGGATCAGCCCCAGCATTTT	CASSRRGDQPQHF
NA	TRBV7-9	TRBD1	TRBJ1-2	TGTGCCAGCAGCTTAGGACAGGGGAACTATGGCTACACCTTC	CASSLGQGNYGYTF
few	TRBV4-2	NA	TRBJ1-5	TGTGCCAGCAGCCAAGGGACCGGTTATCAGCCCCAGCATTTT	CASSQGTGYQPQHF
few	TRBV13	NA	TRBJ1-1	TGTGCCAGCAGCTTAACAGGCAACACTGAAGCTTTCTTT	CASSLTGNTEAFF
few	TRBV10-3	TRBD2	TRBJ2-2	TGTGCCATCAGTGATGTAGGACTAGCGCTCGGGGCCGGGGAGCTGTTTTTT	CAISDVGLALGAGELFF
NA	TRBV19	NA	TRBJ1-1	TGTGCCAGTACAGGTGAGGGACGCCAAGAAGCTTTCTTT	CASTGEGRQEAFF
NA	TRBV6-1	TRBD2	TRBJ2-7	TGTGCCAGCAGTGAATTCAGGACTAGCGGGAGTTCCGACGAGCAGTACTTC	CASSEFRTSGSSDEQYF
NA	TRBV10-2	TRBD1	TRBJ1-1	TGCGCCAGCAGCTATGGACAGGGATGGGCTTTCTTT	CASSYGQGWAFF
few	TRBV3-1/TRBV3-2	NA	TRBJ1-3	TGTGCCAGCAGCCAAAGGGAGGGGGGAGGAAACACCATATATTTT	CASSQREGGGNTIYF
NA	TRBV5-1	NA	TRBJ2-1	TGCGCCAGCAGGAAGGAACTAGGAGAGAATGAGCAGTTCTTC	CASRKELGENEQFF
NA	TRBV14	NA	TRBJ2-1	TGTGCCAGCAGCCAGCAGAGAAATGAGCAGTTCTTC	CASSQQRNEQFF
NA	TRBV11-2	NA	TRBJ2-1	TGTGCCAGCAGCTTAGAGCGGGGCTCGAATGAGCAGTTCTTC	CASSLERGSNEQFF
NA	TRBV5-4	TRBD1	TRBJ1-1	TGTGCCAGCAGCTTGGACAGGGGCACTGAAGCTTTCTTT	CASSLDRGTEAFF
NA	TRBV14	NA	TRBJ2-3	TGTGCCAGCAGCCAAGATCGGGCCGGTACGCAGTATTTT	CASSQDRAGTQYF
NA	TRBV6-2/TRBV6-3	NA	TRBJ2-1	TGTGCCAGCAGTTCCGGACTGGCCTACAATGAGCAGTTCTTC	CASSSGLAYNEQFF